One and the same sample provided the 16 T cell receptor beta chains below, sequenced in a study of blood T cell repertoires in COVID-19. Assay used: immunoSEQ multiplex PCR; TCRdb lists only in-frame clones, some missing. The data show approximately 35,000 clones, with around 90% seen just once and about 10% held by the top ten. The specimen was peripheral blood. The receptors derive from a human donor with active COVID-19. The donor label of this sample is uncertain.

This rearrangement joins TRBV7-2 to TRBJ1-5, with D unresolved. The V end was cut by 5 bases, the J end by 11 bases, with 10 bases between. The CDR3 length is 11 residues. Germline-derived CDR1 and CDR2 are SGHTA and FQGNSA. This CDR3 reads CASSPGITQHF. CDR3 DNA: TGTGCCAGCAGCCCCGGGATCACCCAGCATTTT.

A note on this clone: One end of the junction is discordant with germline, which a read error may explain. The chain has TRBV7-7 and TRBJ2-2, with 12 bases matching TRBD2. The germline V gene encodes CDR1 SSHAT and CDR2 FNYEAQ (reference sequence). This CDR3 region has 16 residues. DNA of the CDR3: TGTGCTAGCAGGCGGACTAGCGGGACGAACACCGGGGAGCTGTTTTTT. It encodes CASRRTSGTNTGELFF.

This chain uses TRBV9 with TRBJ1-5, with D possibly TRBD1 on 5 matching bases. V was shortened by 8 bases and J by 7 bases, with 16 bases between the two germline ends. Germline-derived CDR1 and CDR2 are SGDLS and YYNGEE. The CDR3 runs to 13 residues. The DNA for the CDR3 is TGTGCCAGTGGGGAGGGGTATCGGCAGCCCCAGCATTTT. This codes for CASGEGYRQPQHF.

The chain couples TRBV6-5 to TRBJ1-4; possible D gene TRBD1, 5 bases. The CDR3 extends over 14 amino acids. The germline V gene encodes CDR1 MNHEY and CDR2 SVGAGI. The germline V and J ends were trimmed by 6 bases and 0 bases, with 8 bases remaining between them. Here the CDR3 reads CASRDIATNEKLFF. DNA for the CDR3: TGTGCCAGCAGGGACATTGCAACTAATGAAAAACTGTTTTTT.

Here the CDR3 reads CASSVFGGVSSYNEQFF. For the CDR3, the DNA is TGTGCCAGCAGCGTATTTGGAGGGGTGAGCTCCTACAATGAGCAGTTCTTC. The chain recombines TRBV9 with TRBJ2-1, with D possibly being TRBD2 (6 bases). The CDR3 extends over 17 amino acids. V lost 1 base and J 0 bases, leaving 14 bases between the germline ends. The germline gives CDR1 SGDLS, CDR2 YYNGEE.

The chain combines TRBV19 with TRBJ2-1, with 14 bases fitting TRBD2. Germline lookup yields CDR1 LNHDA and CDR2 SQIVND (reference sequence). The V segment lost 3 bases and the J segment 4 bases; nucleotides outside the gene matches: 11. This CDR3 spans 19 amino acids. The CDR3 is CASSILPGLAGVGYNEQFF. CDR3 DNA sequence: TGTGCCAGTAGTATTTTACCGGGACTAGCGGGAGTCGGTTACAATGAGCAGTTCTTC.

This clone was detected a few times. The J gene is TRBJ1-1, the V gene TRBV10-3; D not resolved. CDR3 length: 14 residues. V was shortened by 5 bases and J by 4 bases, with 14 bases between the two germline ends. Germline V gene lookup returns CDR1 ENHRY and CDR2 SYGVKD. CDR3 DNA: TGTGCCATCAGTTCCCCCAAGGCGGGCACTGAAGCTTTCTTT. It encodes CAISSPKAGTEAFF.

V usage is TRBV6-5 and J usage is TRBJ2-4; D possibly corresponds to TRBD2 (5 bases). Germline V lookup: CDR1 MNHEY, CDR2 SVGAGI. The CDR3 runs to 13 residues. V gave up 7 bases and J gave up 8 bases, with 15 bases separating them. Written as DNA, the CDR3 is TGTGCCAGCAATCCGGGATTACTAGACATTCAGTACTTC. Translating it yields CASNPGLLDIQYF.

This chain joins TRBV5-4 and TRBJ1-4, with D unclear. The CDR3 is made up of 12 amino acids. V was pared by 3 bases and J by 8 bases, with 8 bases between. CDR1 and CDR2 from the germline V gene are SGHNT and YYREEE (reference sequence). CDR3 sequence reads: CASSSPGEKLFF. The DNA for the CDR3 is TGTGCCAGCAGCTCCCCGGGGGAAAAACTGTTTTTT.

The chain uses TRBV11-2 and TRBJ2-7; D is uncertain. V was clipped by 1 base and J by 1 base, with 8 bases between them. Germline CDR1 SGHAT, CDR2 FQNNGV. The CDR3 length is 14 residues. This chain's CDR3 is CASSLGTGSYEQYF. CDR3 nucleotide sequence: TGTGCCAGCAGCTTAGGAACCGGTTCCTACGAGCAGTACTTC.

The chain links TRBV7-8 to TRBJ2-1; a weak D match, TRBD1 (6 bases). The CDR3 is made up of 14 amino acids. The germline V gene has CDR1 SGHVS and CDR2 FQNEAQ. V shed 5 bases and J shed 6 bases, with 14 bases lying between them. In DNA form, the CDR3 reads TGTGCCAGCAGCCCCCAGGGCAGGGGCAATGAGCAGTTCTTC. As protein: CASSPQGRGNEQFF.

This chain connects TRBV11-2 to TRBJ2-3, with TRBD2 matching 11 bases. The germline V gene has CDR1 SGHAT and CDR2 FQNNGV. The V and J ends lost 5 bases and 1 base, in that order; junction bases with no gene match: 11. The CDR3 is 18 amino acids. The CDR3 here is CASSTLPATSGGTDTQYF. The CDR3, as DNA: TGTGCCAGCAGCACACTACCAGCGACTAGCGGGGGCACAGATACGCAGTATTTT.

The rearrangement joins TRBV30 to TRBJ1-5; tentatively, D is TRBD1 (5 bases). CDR1 is GTSNPN, CDR2 SVGIG, per germline (reference sequence). The CDR3 contains 13 residues. The V end was cut by 2 bases, the J end by 4 bases, with 9 bases between. CDR3 bases: TGTGCCTGGAGTACTCAGGGAAATCAGCCCCAGCATTTT. Residues: CAWSTQGNQPQHF.

The chain is built from TRBV19 and TRBJ2-5; TRBD1 matches at 12 bases. Germline trimming cut 3 bases from V and 5 bases from J; bases unmatched to any gene: 4. This CDR3 contains 15 residues. Germline V gene lookup returns CDR1 LNHDA and CDR2 SQIVND (reference sequence). CDR3 nucleotides: TGTGCCAGTAGTATCCGGGACAGGGGGCAGGAGACCCAGTACTTC. Translation gives CASSIRDRGQETQYF. The full variable domain, in which reference TRBV19 and TRBJ2-5 provide the parts outside the CDR3, is DGGITQSPKYLFRKEGQNVTLSCEQNLNHDAMYWYRQDPGQGLRLIYYSQIVNDFQKGDIAEGYSVSREKKESFPLTVTSAQKNPTAFYLCASSIRDRGQETQYFGPGTRLLVL.

The CDR3: CASSLDRGGTLDEQFF. The CDR3 coding sequence is TGTGCCAGCAGCTTAGACAGGGGGGGCACCTTGGATGAGCAGTTCTTC. The chain has TRBV7-2 and TRBJ2-1, with a weak D call TRBD1 (8 bases). CDR1 SGHTA and CDR2 FQGNSA come from the germline V gene. The CDR3 extends over 16 amino acids. V dropped 1 base and J dropped 8 bases, with 18 bases sitting between them.

The V and J genes are TRBV9 and TRBJ2-7, with TRBD1 matching over 11 bases. Unmatched junction bases numbered 8, after V lost 3 bases and J lost 6 bases. Germline CDR1 is SGDLS and CDR2 is YYNGEE. The length of the CDR3 is 15 residues. The CDR3 loop is CASSAQGQGAREQYF. The CDR3 DNA follows: TGTGCCAGCAGCGCCCAAGGACAGGGGGCGCGCGAGCAGTACTTC.